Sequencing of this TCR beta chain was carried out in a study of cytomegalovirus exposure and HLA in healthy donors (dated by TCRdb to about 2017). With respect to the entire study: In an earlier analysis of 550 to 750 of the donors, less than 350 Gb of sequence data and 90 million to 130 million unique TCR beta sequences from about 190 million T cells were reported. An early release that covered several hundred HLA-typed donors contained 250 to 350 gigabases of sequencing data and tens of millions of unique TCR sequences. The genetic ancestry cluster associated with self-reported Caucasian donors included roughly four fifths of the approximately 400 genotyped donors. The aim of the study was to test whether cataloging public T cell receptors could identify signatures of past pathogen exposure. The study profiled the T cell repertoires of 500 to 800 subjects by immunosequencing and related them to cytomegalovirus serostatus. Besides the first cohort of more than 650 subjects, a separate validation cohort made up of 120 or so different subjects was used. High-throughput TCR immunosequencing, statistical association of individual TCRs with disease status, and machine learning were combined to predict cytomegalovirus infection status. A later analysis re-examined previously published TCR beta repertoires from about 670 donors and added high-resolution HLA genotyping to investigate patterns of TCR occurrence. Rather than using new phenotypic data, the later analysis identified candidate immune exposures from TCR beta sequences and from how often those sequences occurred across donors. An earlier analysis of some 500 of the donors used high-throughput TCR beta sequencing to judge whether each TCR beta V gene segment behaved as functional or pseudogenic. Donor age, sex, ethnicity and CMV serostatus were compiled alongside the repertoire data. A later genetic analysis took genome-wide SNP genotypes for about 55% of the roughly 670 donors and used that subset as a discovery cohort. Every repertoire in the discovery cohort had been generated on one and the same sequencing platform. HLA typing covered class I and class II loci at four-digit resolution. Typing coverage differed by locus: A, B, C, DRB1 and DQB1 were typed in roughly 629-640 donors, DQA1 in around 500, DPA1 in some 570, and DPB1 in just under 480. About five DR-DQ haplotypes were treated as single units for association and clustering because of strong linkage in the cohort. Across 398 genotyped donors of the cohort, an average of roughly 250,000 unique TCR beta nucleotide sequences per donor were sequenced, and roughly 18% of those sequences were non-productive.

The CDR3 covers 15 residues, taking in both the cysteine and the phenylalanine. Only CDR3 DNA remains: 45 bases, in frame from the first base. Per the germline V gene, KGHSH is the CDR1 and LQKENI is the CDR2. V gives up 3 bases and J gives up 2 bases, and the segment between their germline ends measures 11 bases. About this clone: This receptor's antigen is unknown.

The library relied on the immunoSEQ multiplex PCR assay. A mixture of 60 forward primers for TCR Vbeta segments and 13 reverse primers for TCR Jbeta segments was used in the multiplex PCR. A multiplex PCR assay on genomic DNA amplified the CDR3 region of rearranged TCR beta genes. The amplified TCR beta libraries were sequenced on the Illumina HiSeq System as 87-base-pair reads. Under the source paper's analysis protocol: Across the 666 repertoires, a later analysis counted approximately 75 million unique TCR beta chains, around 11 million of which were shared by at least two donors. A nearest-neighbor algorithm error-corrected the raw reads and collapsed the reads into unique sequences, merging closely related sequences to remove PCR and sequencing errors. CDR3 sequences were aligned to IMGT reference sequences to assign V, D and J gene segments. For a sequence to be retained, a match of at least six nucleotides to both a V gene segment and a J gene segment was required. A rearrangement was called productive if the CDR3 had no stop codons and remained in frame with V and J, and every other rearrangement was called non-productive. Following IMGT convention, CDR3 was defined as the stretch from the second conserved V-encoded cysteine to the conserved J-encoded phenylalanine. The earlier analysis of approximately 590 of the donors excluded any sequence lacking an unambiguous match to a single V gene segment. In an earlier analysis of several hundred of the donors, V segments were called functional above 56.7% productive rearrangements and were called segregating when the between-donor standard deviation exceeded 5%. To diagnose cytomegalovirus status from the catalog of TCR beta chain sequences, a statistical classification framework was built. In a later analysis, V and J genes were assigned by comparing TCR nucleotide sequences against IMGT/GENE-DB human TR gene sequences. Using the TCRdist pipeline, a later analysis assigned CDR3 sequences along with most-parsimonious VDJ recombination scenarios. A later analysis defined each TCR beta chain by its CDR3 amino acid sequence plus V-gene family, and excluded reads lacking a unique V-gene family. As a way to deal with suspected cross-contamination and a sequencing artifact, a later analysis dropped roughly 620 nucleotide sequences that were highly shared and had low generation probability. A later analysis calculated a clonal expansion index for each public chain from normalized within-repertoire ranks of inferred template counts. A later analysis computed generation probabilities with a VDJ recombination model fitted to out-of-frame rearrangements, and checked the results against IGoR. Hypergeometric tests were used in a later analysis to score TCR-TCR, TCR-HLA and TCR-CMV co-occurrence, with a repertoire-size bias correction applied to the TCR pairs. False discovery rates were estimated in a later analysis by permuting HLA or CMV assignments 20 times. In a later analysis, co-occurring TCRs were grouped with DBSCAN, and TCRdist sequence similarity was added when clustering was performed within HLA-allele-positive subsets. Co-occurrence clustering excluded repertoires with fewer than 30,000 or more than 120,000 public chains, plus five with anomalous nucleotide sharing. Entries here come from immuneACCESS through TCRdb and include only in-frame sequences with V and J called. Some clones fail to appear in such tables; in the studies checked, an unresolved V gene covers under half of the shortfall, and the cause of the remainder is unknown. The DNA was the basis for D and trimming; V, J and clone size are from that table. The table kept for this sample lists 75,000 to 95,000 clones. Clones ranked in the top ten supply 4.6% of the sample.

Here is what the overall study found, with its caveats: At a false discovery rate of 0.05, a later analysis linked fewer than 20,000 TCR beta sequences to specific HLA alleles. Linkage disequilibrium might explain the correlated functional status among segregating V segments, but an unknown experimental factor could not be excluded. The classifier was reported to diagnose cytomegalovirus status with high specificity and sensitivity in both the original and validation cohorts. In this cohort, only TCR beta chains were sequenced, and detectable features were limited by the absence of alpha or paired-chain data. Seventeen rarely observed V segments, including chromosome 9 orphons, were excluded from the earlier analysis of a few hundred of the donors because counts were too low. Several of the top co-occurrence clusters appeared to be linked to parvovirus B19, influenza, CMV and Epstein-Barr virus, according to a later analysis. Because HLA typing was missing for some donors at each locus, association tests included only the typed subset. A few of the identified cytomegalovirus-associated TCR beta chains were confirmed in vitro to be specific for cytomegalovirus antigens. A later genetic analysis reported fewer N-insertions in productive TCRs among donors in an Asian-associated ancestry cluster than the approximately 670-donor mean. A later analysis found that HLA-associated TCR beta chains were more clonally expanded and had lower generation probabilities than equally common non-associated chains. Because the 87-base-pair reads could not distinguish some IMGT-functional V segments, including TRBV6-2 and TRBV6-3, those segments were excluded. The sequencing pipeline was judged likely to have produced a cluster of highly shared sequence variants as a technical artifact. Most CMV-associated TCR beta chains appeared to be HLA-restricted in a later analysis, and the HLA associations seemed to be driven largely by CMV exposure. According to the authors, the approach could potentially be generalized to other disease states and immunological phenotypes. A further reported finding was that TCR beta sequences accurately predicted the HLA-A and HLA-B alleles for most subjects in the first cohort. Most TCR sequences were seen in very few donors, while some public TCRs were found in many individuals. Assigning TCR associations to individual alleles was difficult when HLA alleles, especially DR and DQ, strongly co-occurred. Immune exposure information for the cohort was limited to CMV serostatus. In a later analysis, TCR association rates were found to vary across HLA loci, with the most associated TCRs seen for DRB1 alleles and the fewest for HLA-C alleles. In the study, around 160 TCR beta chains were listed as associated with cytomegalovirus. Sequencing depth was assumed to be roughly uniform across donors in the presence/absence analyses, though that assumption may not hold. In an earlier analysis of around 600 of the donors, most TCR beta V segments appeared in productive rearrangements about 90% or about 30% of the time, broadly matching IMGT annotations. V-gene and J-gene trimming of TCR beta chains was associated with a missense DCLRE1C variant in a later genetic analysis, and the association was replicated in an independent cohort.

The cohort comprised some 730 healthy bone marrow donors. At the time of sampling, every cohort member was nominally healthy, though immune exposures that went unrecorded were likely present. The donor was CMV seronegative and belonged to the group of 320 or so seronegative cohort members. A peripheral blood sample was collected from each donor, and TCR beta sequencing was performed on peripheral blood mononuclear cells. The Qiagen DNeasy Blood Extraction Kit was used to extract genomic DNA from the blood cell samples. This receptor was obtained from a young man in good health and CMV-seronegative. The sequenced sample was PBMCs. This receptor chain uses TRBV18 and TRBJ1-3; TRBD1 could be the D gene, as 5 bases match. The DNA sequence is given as TGTGCCAGCTCACCGCTACAGGCTACTGGAAACACCATATATTTT. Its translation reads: CASSPLQATGNTIYF.